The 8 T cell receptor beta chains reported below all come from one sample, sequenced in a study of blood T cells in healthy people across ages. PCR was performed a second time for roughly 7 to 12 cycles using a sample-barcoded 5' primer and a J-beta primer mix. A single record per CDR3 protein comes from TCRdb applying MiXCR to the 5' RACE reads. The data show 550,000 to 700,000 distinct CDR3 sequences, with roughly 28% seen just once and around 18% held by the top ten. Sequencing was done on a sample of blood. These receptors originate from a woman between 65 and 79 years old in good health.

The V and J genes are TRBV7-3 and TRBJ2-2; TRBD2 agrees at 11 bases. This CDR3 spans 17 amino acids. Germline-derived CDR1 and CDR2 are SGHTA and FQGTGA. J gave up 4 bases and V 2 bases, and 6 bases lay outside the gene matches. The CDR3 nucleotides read TGTGCCAGCAGCTTATACACTAGCGGGGGAGGCACCGGGGAGCTGTTTTTT. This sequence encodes CASSLYTSGGGTGELFF.

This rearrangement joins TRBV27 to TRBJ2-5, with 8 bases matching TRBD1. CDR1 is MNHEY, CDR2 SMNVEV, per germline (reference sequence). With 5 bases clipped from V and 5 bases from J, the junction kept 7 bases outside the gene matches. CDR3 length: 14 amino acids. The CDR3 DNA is TGTGCCAGCAGTCCGAGACAGGGGTGGGAGACCCAGTACTTC. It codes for CASSPRQGWETQYF.

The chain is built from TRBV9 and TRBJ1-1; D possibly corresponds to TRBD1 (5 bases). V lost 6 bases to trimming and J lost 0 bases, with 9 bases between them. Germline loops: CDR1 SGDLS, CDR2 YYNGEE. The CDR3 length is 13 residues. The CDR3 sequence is CASNSGMNTEAFF. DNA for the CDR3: TGTGCCAGCAACTCAGGGATGAACACTGAAGCTTTCTTT.

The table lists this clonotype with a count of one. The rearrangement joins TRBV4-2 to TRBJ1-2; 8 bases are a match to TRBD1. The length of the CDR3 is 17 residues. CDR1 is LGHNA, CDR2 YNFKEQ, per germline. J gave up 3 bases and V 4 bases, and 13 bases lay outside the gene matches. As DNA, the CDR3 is TGTGCCAGCAGCCCGCGCCGGTACGGGGGACAGGACTATGGCTACACCTTC. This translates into CASSPRRYGGQDYGYTF.

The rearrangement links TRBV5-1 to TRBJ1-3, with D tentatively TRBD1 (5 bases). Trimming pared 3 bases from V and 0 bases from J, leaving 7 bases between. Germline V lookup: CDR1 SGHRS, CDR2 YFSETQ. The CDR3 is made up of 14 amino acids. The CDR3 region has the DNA TGCGCCAGCAGCTCCGGGACCTCTGGAAACACCATATATTTT. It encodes CASSSGTSGNTIYF.

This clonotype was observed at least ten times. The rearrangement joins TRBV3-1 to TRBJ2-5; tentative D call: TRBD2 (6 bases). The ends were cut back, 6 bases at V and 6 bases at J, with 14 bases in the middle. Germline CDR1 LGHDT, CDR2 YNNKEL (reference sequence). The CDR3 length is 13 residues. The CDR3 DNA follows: TGTGCCAGCAGTCCCCTCGGGGGAAAGACCCAGTACTTC. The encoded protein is CASSPLGGKTQYF.

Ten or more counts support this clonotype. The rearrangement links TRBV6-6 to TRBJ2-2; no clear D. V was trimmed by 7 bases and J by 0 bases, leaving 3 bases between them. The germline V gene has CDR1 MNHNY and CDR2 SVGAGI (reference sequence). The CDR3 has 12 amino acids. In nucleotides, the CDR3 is TGTGCCAGCAATCCGAACACCGGGGAGCTGTTTTTT. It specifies CASNPNTGELFF.

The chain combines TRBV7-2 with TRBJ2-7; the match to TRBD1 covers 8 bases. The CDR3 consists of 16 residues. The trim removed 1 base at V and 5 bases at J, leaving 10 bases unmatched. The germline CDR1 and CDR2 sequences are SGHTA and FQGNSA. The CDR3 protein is CASSLGGTGVPHEQYF. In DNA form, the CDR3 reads TGTGCCAGCAGCTTAGGAGGGACAGGAGTCCCCCACGAGCAGTACTTC.